This TCR beta chain appears in the sequencing data of a study of T cell responses to AZD1222 COVID-19 vaccine. Whole-study findings and limits: The sample set comprised mostly white British donors with more females, and clonal diversity was possibly underestimated. Vaccine-associated CD4 TCRs ranged over spike, dominating at 160-218 and 743-854. Breadth and depth of Spike-specific TCRs rose after two AZD1222 doses.

Profiled with immunoSEQ multiplex PCR; TCRdb holds only in-frame clones, not every one. The sample contains 130,000 to 150,000 clones, 89% of which appear only once. Turning to this clone: Its matching antigen is unknown.

Both about-4-week and about-12-week second-dose recipients were combined. This material consisted of peripheral blood, taken 28 days after the second AZD1222 dose. The origin of this receptor is an adult who received the AZD1222 COVID-19 vaccine.

The CDR3 is CASSNSRSYEQYF. CDR3 DNA: TGTGCCTCCTCAAACTCGAGGTCCTACGAGCAGTACTTC. The genes are TRBV30 and TRBJ2-7; D not resolved. CDR1 is GTSNPN, CDR2 SVGIG, per germline (reference sequence). V lost 7 bases to trimming and J lost 1 base, with 14 bases between them. The CDR3 has 13 residues.